This T cell receptor beta chain was observed in a study of T cells in Graves' hyperthyroidism and ophthalmopathy. TCR beta CDR3 sequences were amplified from RNA transcripts. With the HTBI primer set, the TCR CDR3 went through a first round of RT-PCR. MiXCR, applied by TCRdb to the multiplex PCR reads, yields one record per CDR3 protein. The sample includes tens of thousands of distinct CDR3 sequences, roughly 45% of them seen just once. Stable Graves' hyperthyroidism meant no ophthalmopathy progression within 18 months. Patients aged 18 to 65 with hyperthyroidism were newly diagnosed, with duration under 2 months. Overall study results and limits: Most clonotypes that expanded in the thyroid above 0.001 also showed up in blood. Ophthalmopathy and stable hyperthyroidism were told apart by a 13 V-J model.

This clonotype came up many times. Antigen: not known. The V and J ends lost 4 bases and 4 bases respectively, with 17 bases between them. From germline, CDR1 is SGHNT and CDR2 YYREEE (reference sequence). The CDR3 consists of 15 residues. The chain employs TRBV5-4 and TRBJ2-5; D perhaps matches TRBD2 (5 bases). This clonotype was sampled from a woman in her 30s with Graves' hyperthyroidism. Source material: blood. This chain's CDR3 is CASSPEVGELETQYF. DNA of the CDR3: TGTGCCAGCAGCCCGGAGGTTGGGGAGCTAGAGACCCAGTACTTC.